Listed here are 7 T cell receptor beta chains from one sample, sequenced in a study of T-cell reconstitution after alpha-beta-depleted transplantation in children. Unique molecular identifiers were incorporated during preparation of the TCRbeta library. TCRdb re-derived calls from the PCR reads in MiXCR, one entry per CDR3 protein. The sample has 550,000 to 800,000 distinct CDR3 sequences; about 12% are singletons. This sample comprised PBMCs, obtained before TCRalphabeta/CD19-depleted stem cell transplant. The receptors stem from a girl aged 2-15 years with congenital amegakaryocytic thrombocytopenia, due to receive a stem cell transplant.

This clonotype was seen only a few times. The chain's CDR3 is CASSVSRYTGEQYF. The CDR3 nucleotides read TGCGCCAGCAGTGTTTCGCGGTACACGGGAGAGCAGTACTTC. The chain employs TRBV10-2 and TRBJ2-7, with D perhaps matching TRBD2 (5 bases). This CDR3 comprises 14 residues. Trimming left V 4 bases short and J 7 bases short, with 17 bases between. Germline V CDR1 and CDR2: WSHSY, SAAADI.

This clonotype was seen at least ten times. This chain connects TRBV7-9 to TRBJ2-1, with 12 nucleotides matching TRBD2. The CDR3 runs 15 residues. The V segment lost 5 bases and the J segment 8 bases; nucleotides outside the gene matches: 7. CDR1 and CDR2 (germline): SEHNR, FQNEAQ (reference sequence). This CDR3 reads CASSRMRLAGDEQFF. DNA of the CDR3: TGTGCCAGCAGCCGGATGCGACTAGCGGGAGATGAGCAGTTCTTC.

This clonotype was found a few times. J is TRBJ1-4 and V is TRBV7-9; TRBD1 is a possible D gene (5 bases). This CDR3 spans 16 amino acids. Trimming stripped 7 bases from V and 7 bases from J, with 22 bases between. Germline V CDR1 and CDR2: SEHNR, FQNEAQ (reference sequence). In nucleotides, the CDR3 is TGTGCCAGCAAGGGGCCGTCGAAGGCGCAGGGTGAAAAACTGTTTTTT. It encodes CASKGPSKAQGEKLFF.

In its sample, this clonotype was seen many times. The V call is TRBV9, the J call TRBJ2-1, with D perhaps matching TRBD2 (5 bases). V was trimmed by 3 bases and J by 13 bases, leaving 20 bases between them. The CDR3 has 14 amino acids. Germline V lookup: CDR1 SGDLS, CDR2 YYNGEE. CDR3 region: CASSDLGENFEQFF. The DNA of the CDR3 is TGTGCCAGCAGCGACCTCGGGGAAAATTTTGAACAGTTCTTC.

This clonotype came up once. A single base separates this from a much larger clone, so it may be a read error. The chain joins TRBV20-1 to TRBJ2-2; a weak D match, TRBD2 (6 bases). Trimming took off 0 bases at V and 3 bases at J, with 14 bases between the two ends. The germline V gene has CDR1 DFQATT and CDR2 SNEGSKA (reference sequence). The length of the CDR3 is 16 residues. This chain's CDR3 is CSARDYLALDTGELFF. As DNA, the CDR3 is TGCAGTGCTAGAGATTACCTAGCGCTGGACACCGGGGAGCTGTTTTTT.

Concerning this clonotype itself: Since a much larger clone is just one base distant, this may be a read error. V usage is TRBV29-1 and J usage is TRBJ2-1; no clear D gene. Germline V gene data show CDR1 as SQVTM and CDR2 as ANQGSEA. This CDR3 spans 13 amino acids. The CDR3 DNA is TGCACCACCCAACGGAGCTCCTACAATGAGCAGTTGTTC. This gives the protein CTTQRSSYNEQLF.

This sequence joins TRBV11-2 and TRBJ2-5, with 7 bases fitting TRBD1. V shed 2 bases, J shed 6 bases, and the junction held 15 bases outside the gene matches. The CDR3 covers 17 residues. Germline V lookup: CDR1 SGHAT, CDR2 FQNNGV. CDR3 nucleotide sequence: TGTGCCAGCAGCTTATCAATCCCGGGACAGTGGTTTAAGACCCAGTACTTC. Translation gives CASSLSIPGQWFKTQYF.